Below, one T cell receptor (beta chain) is given with its context. The antigen remains unidentified. Losses at the gene ends were 1 base for V and 2 bases for J; bases not matched to a gene: 4. The germline CDR1 and CDR2 sequences are DFQATT and SNEGSKA (reference sequence). The CDR3 length is 15 residues. During its preparation, the TCRbeta library received unique molecular identifiers. In TCRdb, the PCR reads were re-called with MiXCR into one record per CDR3 protein. The data show roughly 340,000 distinct CDR3 sequences, under 20% seen once. This entry is derived from a study of T-cell reconstitution after alpha-beta-depleted transplantation in children. Findings of the study overall: Hyperexpanded clones declined; after one year, newly produced T cells mostly supplied diversity.

This sample comprised PBMCs, mostly from graft donor cells, obtained 360 days after TCRalphabeta/CD19-depleted stem cell transplant. The chain carries TRBV20-1 and TRBJ2-7; the match to TRBD2 covers 11 bases. The receptor was isolated from a male patient between 2 and 10 years old who had a stem cell transplant for acute lymphoblastic leukemia, so the T cells may come from the graft donor. The CDR3 loop is CSARARLAGPYEQYF. The DNA of the CDR3 is TGCAGTGCTAGAGCTAGACTAGCGGGACCCTACGAGCAGTACTTC.